Presented here are 31 T cell receptor beta chains from one specimen sequenced in a study of blood T cells in healthy people across ages. With a J-beta primer mix and a sample-barcoded 5' primer, a second PCR ran about 7 to 11 cycles. MiXCR was run by TCRdb on the 5' RACE reads, yielding one entry per CDR3 protein. The data hold about 1.1 million distinct CDR3 sequences, with 35% to 40% observed a single time. The specimen was blood. Source of these receptors: a man aged 18 to 29 in good health.

This chain joins TRBV12-3 or TRBV12-4 and TRBJ2-1; D gene unclear. TRBJ2-7 matches the DNA end more closely, so the J call is doubtful. The CDR3 length is 15 residues. CDR3 DNA: TGTGCCAGCAGCTACGGGTCTGACCTTTACAATGAGCAGTACTTC. Translating it yields CASSYGSDLYNEQYF.

There are a few counts of this clonotype. The chain is built from TRBV28 and TRBJ1-2; perhaps TRBD1 as D (6 bases). Trimming shortened V by 2 bases and J by 4 bases, and 11 bases separated the two germline ends. There are 14 residues in the CDR3. Germline V gene data show CDR1 as MDHEN and CDR2 as SYDVKM. The CDR3 reads CASSLRGTRYGYTF. Written as DNA, the CDR3 is TGTGCCAGCAGTTTAAGGGGGACACGCTATGGCTACACCTTC.

The V and J genes are TRBV27 and TRBJ2-4, with D possibly TRBD1 on 5 matching bases. The J call may not be correct, given that the DNA end is closer to TRBJ2-7. The CDR3 totals 13 residues. CDR1 is MNHEY, CDR2 SMNVEV, per germline (reference sequence). The CDR3 spells CASRGQGGGEQYF. Written as DNA, the CDR3 is TGTGCCAGCAGAGGGCAGGGTGGTGGCGAGCAGTACTTC.

A remark on this clonotype: A read error may be the cause here, since a much bigger clone is one base away. This sequence joins TRBV9 and TRBJ2-5; possibly TRBD2 for D (6 bases). Trimming took off 0 bases at V and 11 bases at J, with 20 bases between the two ends. Germline V gives CDR1 SGDLS, CDR2 YYNGEE. The CDR3 totals 15 residues. This CDR3 reads CASSVGTTRGNEQYF. DNA of the CDR3: TGTGCCAGCAGCGTAGGGACTACTCGCGGCAATGAGCAGTACTTC. The entire variable domain, with the rest obtained from reference TRBV9 and TRBJ2-5, is as follows: DSGVTQTPKHLITATGQRVTLRCSPRSGDLSVYWYQQSLDQGLQFLIQYYNGEERAKGNILERFSAQQFPDLHSELNLSSLELGDSALYFCASSVGTTRGNEQYFGPGTRLLVL.

This sequence joins TRBV7-2 and TRBJ2-1, with 7 bases matching TRBD1. The length of the CDR3 is 13 residues. J gave up 6 bases and V 6 bases, and 5 bases lay outside the gene matches. CDR1 and CDR2 (germline): SGHTA, FQGNSA. CDR3 protein: CASRQGQTNEQFF. The CDR3 DNA reads TGTGCCAGCAGACAGGGACAGACCAATGAGCAGTTCTTC.

Many counts were recorded for this clonotype. The genes are TRBV9 and TRBJ2-1, with D possibly being TRBD2 (7 bases). The CDR3 length is 15 residues. The V end was cut by 2 bases, the J end by 5 bases, with 14 bases between. From germline, CDR1 is SGDLS and CDR2 YYNGEE. The CDR3 coding sequence is TGTGCCAGCAGCGTCATCGGGGGGCCGAACAATGAGCAGTTCTTC. It yields the protein CASSVIGGPNNEQFF.

A word on this clonotype: Germline is not matched at one junction end, which may reflect a read error. The chain uses TRBV3-1 and TRBJ2-7, with D possibly TRBD1 on 5 matching bases. Germline loops: CDR1 LGHDT, CDR2 YNNKEL (reference sequence). This CDR3 is 14 amino acids long. CDR3 in DNA: TGTACCAGCAGCCAAGCCTCAGGGTGGGACGAGCAGTACTTC. Translating gives CTSSQASGWDEQYF.

V and J are TRBV29-1 and TRBJ2-6; D remains unclear. Germline CDR1 is SQVTM and CDR2 is ANQGSEA. The CDR3 covers 13 residues. Trimming stripped 6 bases from V and 0 bases from J, with 6 bases between. The CDR3 DNA is TGCAGCGTCCTGAGCTCTGGGGCCAACGTCCTGACTTTC. This sequence encodes CSVLSSGANVLTF.

The rearrangement links TRBV6-1 to TRBJ2-5; weak D call: TRBD1 (6 bases). The CDR3 has 17 residues. Germline loops: CDR1 MNHNS, CDR2 SASEGT. V gave up 6 bases and J gave up 11 bases, with 31 bases separating them. CDR3 protein: CASRKTTGKEFYNEQYF. The CDR3 nucleotides read TGTGCCAGCAGGAAGACAACAGGGAAGGAATTCTACAATGAGCAGTACTTC.

The V and J genes are TRBV27 and TRBJ1-6, with D possibly being TRBD1 (6 bases). Germline V lookup: CDR1 MNHEY, CDR2 SMNVEV (reference sequence). The CDR3 length is 17 residues. V was trimmed by 3 bases and J by 9 bases, leaving 21 bases between them. The CDR3 nucleotides are TGTGCCAGCAGTTTCCGCCCGAGTCAGGGGCTACCTTCACCCCTCCACTTT. Translating it yields CASSFRPSQGLPSPLHF.

V is TRBV30 and J is TRBJ2-3; D may be TRBD1 (6 bases). From germline, CDR1 is GTSNPN and CDR2 SVGIG (reference sequence). The CDR3 is 12 residues long. Trimming took off 3 bases at V and 12 bases at J, with 16 bases between the two ends. The CDR3 bases are TGTGCCTGGAGAGCCGGGACACGGCTACAGTATTTT. Protein sequence: CAWRAGTRLQYF.

The rearrangement links TRBV29-1 to TRBJ1-2; D unresolved. Trimming took 1 base from V and 3 from J, leaving 6 bases between them. Germline CDR1 SQVTM, CDR2 ANQGSEA. The CDR3 covers 12 residues. The CDR3 bases are TGCAGCGTTGAAGGTTTGGACTATGGCTACACCTTC. It codes for CSVEGLDYGYTF.

The V and J genes are TRBV9 and TRBJ1-5, with TRBD1 as a possible D gene (5 bases). Germline loops: CDR1 SGDLS, CDR2 YYNGEE. The CDR3 sequence is 15 residues long. Trimming took 4 bases from V and 0 from J, leaving 11 bases between them. The chain's CDR3 is CASSHAQDSNQPQHF. The CDR3 bases are TGTGCCAGCAGCCATGCACAGGATAGCAATCAGCCCCAGCATTTT.

This clonotype was seen a few times. The genes are TRBV20-1 and TRBJ2-3; a possible D gene is TRBD1 (6 bases). Trimming removed 5 bases from V and 0 bases from J, with 12 bases in between. This CDR3 spans 14 amino acids. Germline V lookup: CDR1 DFQATT, CDR2 SNEGSKA (reference sequence). In nucleotides, the CDR3 is TGCAGTGCTCCGCAGGGGAGTAGCACAGATACGCAGTATTTT. Its translation is CSAPQGSSTDTQYF.

This chain uses TRBV3-1 with TRBJ1-4, with D perhaps matching TRBD1 (5 bases). The V gene's germline CDR1 is LGHDT and CDR2 YNNKEL (reference sequence). The CDR3 covers 18 residues. V lost 2 bases to trimming and J lost 2 bases, with 18 bases between them. CDR3 sequence: CASSQRVARGRTNEKLFF. The CDR3, as DNA: TGTGCCAGCAGCCAAAGGGTGGCAAGGGGAAGGACTAATGAAAAACTGTTTTTT.

V and J are TRBV9 and TRBJ1-1; D may be TRBD1 (5 bases). V dropped 4 bases and J dropped 0 bases, with 13 bases sitting between them. This CDR3 region has 15 residues. The germline V gene encodes CDR1 SGDLS and CDR2 YYNGEE. The DNA of the CDR3 is TGTGCCAGCAGCCCTGGGGGGGGATTGAACACTGAAGCTTTCTTT. Its translation: CASSPGGGLNTEAFF.

This chain links TRBV28 with TRBJ2-2; D unresolved. The V gene lost 5 bases and the J gene lost 7 bases, with 11 bases spanning the gap. The CDR3 has 13 amino acids. Germline-derived CDR1 and CDR2 are MDHEN and SYDVKM. The CDR3 here is CASSQKIGGELFF. The CDR3 DNA reads as TGTGCCAGCAGTCAGAAGATTGGCGGGGAGCTGTTTTTT.

This clonotype has a handful of counts. This rearrangement joins TRBV12-3 or TRBV12-4 to TRBJ2-3, with 12 nucleotides matching TRBD2. The ends lost 7 bases at V and 6 bases at J; junction bases unmatched: 5. The CDR3 runs 14 residues. CDR3 region: CASNLAGGPDTQYF. CDR3 bases: TGTGCCAGCAACCTAGCGGGGGGGCCGGATACGCAGTATTTT.

This chain links TRBV20-1 with TRBJ1-3; D not certain. The CDR3 is made up of 14 amino acids. V was cut by 5 bases and J by 0 bases, with 11 bases left in between. Per the germline V gene, CDR1 is DFQATT and CDR2 is SNEGSKA (reference sequence). The CDR3 DNA reads as TGCAGTGCTTCCAAATCTACCTCTGGAAACACCATATATTTT. Translating it yields CSASKSTSGNTIYF.

About this clonotype: A junction boundary mismatches the germline segment, possibly from a read error. V usage is TRBV7-2 and J usage is TRBJ2-5; D tentatively fits TRBD1 or TRBD2 (5 bases each). The last part of the DNA fits TRBJ2-7 better; the J call may be wrong. Germline assignment: CDR1 SGHTA and CDR2 FQGNSA. The CDR3 is 14 amino acids. This CDR3 reads CASSFSGTYYEQYF. In DNA form, the CDR3 reads TGTGCCAGTAGCTTTTCAGGGACGTACTACGAGCAGTACTTC.

A word on this clonotype: A much larger clone differs by one base, so this may be a read error. This chain's CDR3 is CATSRTIGGKFWETQYF. For the CDR3, the DNA is TGTGCCACCAGCAGGACTATCGGGGGGAAGTTTTGGGAGACCCAGTACTTC. The rearrangement links TRBV15 to TRBJ2-5, with 7 bases that match TRBD2. The CDR3 has 17 residues. The V gene end was trimmed by 3 bases and the J gene end by 5 bases; junction bases not matched to a gene: 15. CDR1 is LNHNV and CDR2 is YYDKDF in the germline V gene (reference sequence).

This clonotype has a handful of counts. The gene calls are TRBV20-1 and TRBJ2-1; D perhaps matches TRBD2 (6 bases). The last part of the DNA fits TRBJ2-7 better; the J call may be wrong. This CDR3 comprises 16 residues. Germline V CDR1 and CDR2: DFQATT, SNEGSKA (reference sequence). The CDR3 protein is CSARDPSASSYNEQYF. CDR3 bases: TGCAGTGCTAGAGACCCTAGCGCCAGCTCCTACAATGAGCAGTACTTC.

V gene TRBV20-1 combines with J gene TRBJ2-2; 8 bases line up with TRBD1. This CDR3 spans 12 amino acids. Germline V lookup: CDR1 DFQATT, CDR2 SNEGSKA (reference sequence). Written as DNA, the CDR3 is TGCGGGTCGACAGGGGATGCCGGGGAGCTGTTTTTT. Its translation is CGSTGDAGELFF.

This clonotype has ten or more counts. V usage is TRBV9 and J usage is TRBJ2-5, with D perhaps TRBD2 (6 bases). Germline V gene sequence: CDR1 SGDLS, CDR2 YYNGEE. V was clipped by 0 bases and J by 2 bases, with 8 bases between them. The CDR3 is 14 residues long. DNA for the CDR3: TGTGCCAGCAGCGTAGCCGGACTACAAGAGACCCAGTACTTC. Its protein product is CASSVAGLQETQYF.

In its sample, this clonotype was seen a few times. The chain uses TRBV12-3 or TRBV12-4 and TRBJ1-2, with no clear D. The length of the CDR3 is 15 residues. Between the trimmed V and J ends, which lost 5 bases and 1 base, there was a span of 14 bases. In nucleotides, the CDR3 is TGTGCCAGCAGTATACAGAGAATCCTTAACTATGGCTACACCTTC. Translation: CASSIQRILNYGYTF.

The chain recombines TRBV7-2 with TRBJ2-5, with D possibly TRBD1 on 6 matching bases. Germline-derived CDR1 and CDR2 are SGHTA and FQGNSA. The CDR3 sequence is 14 residues long. V dropped 11 bases and J dropped 5 bases, with 21 bases sitting between them. CDR3 in amino acids: CADWDPGQWETQYF. In DNA, the CDR3 is TGTGCCGACTGGGACCCGGGACAATGGGAGACCCAGTACTTC.

The chain employs TRBV4-2 and TRBJ1-2; 7 bases are shared with TRBD1. Germline CDR1 LGHNA, CDR2 YNFKEQ. V gave up 1 base and J gave up 4 bases; unmatched junction bases: 9. This CDR3 spans 16 amino acids. CDR3 coding DNA: TGTGCCAGCAGCCAAGCGGTTGACAGGGCCTCCTATGGCTACACCTTC. Protein sequence: CASSQAVDRASYGYTF.

The chain carries TRBV7-3 and TRBJ1-6; no clear D gene. V was shortened by 2 bases and J by 5 bases, with 7 bases between the two germline ends. The CDR3 covers 14 residues. Germline CDR1 reads SGHTA; CDR2 reads FQGTGA. The CDR3 loop reads CASSLGLDNSPLHF. The CDR3 nucleotides are TGTGCCAGCAGCTTAGGGTTGGATAATTCACCCCTCCACTTT.

Remarks on this clonotype: At one end the junction does not follow the germline gene, possibly because of a read error. This rearrangement joins TRBV29-1 to TRBJ1-4; D gene ambiguous. The CDR3 has 12 residues. Per germline, CDR1 SQVTM and CDR2 ANQGSEA. CDR3 residues: CSVGGIGEQLFF. The CDR3 DNA is TGCAGCGTTGGAGGCATTGGTGAACAACTGTTTTTT. Full variable domain (rest looked up from reference TRBV29-1 and TRBJ1-4): SAVISQKPSRDICQRGTSLTIQCQVDSQVTMMFWYRQQPGQSLTLIATANQGSEATYESGFVIDKFPISRPNLTFSTLTVSNMSPEDSSIYLCSVGGIGEQLFFGSGTQLSVL.

J is TRBJ2-3 and V is TRBV6-5; 7 bases match TRBD1. CDR3 size: 18 residues. CDR1 is MNHEY, CDR2 SVGAGI, per germline. V lost 0 bases to trimming and J lost 0 bases; unmatched junction nucleotides: 9. CDR3 coding DNA: TGTGCCAGCAGTTACTCTTCGACAGGGAGTCCTAGCACAGATACGCAGTATTTT. Encoded protein: CASSYSSTGSPSTDTQYF.

This clonotype was counted only a few times. The V call is TRBV18, the J call TRBJ1-5; D is uncertain. Trimming took off 1 base at V and 7 bases at J, with 11 bases between the two ends. The CDR3 is 14 amino acids. CDR1 and CDR2 from the germline V gene are KGHSH and LQKENI. The CDR3 sequence is CASSPREGSQPQHF. The CDR3 DNA follows: TGTGCCAGCTCACCACGCGAGGGAAGCCAGCCCCAGCATTTT.